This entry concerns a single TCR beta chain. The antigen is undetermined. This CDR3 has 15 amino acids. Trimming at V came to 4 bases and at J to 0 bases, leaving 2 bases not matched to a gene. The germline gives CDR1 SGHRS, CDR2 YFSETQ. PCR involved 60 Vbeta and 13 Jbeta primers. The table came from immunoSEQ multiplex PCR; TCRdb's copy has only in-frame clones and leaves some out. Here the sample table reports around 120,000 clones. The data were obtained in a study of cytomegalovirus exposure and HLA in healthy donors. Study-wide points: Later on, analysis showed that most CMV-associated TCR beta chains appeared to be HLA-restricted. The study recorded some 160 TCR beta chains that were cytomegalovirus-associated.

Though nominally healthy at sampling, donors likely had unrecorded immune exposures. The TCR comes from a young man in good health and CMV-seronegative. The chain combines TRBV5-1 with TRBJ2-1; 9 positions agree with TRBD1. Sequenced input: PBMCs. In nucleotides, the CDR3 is TGCGCCAGCAGCCCGACAGGGGGCTCCTACAATGAGCAGTTCTTC. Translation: CASSPTGGSYNEQFF.